This TCR beta chain is drawn from a study of CXCR3-negative and CXCR3-positive naive CD8 T cells (dated by TCRdb to about 2019). Broadly, across the study: In total, 130 million to 150 million TRB reads were obtained, or roughly 1.5 +/- 0.3 million reads per library. Naive subsets from 5 or 6 donors and memory cells from 3 donors were included in the TRBV-TRBJ cluster analysis. Data from fewer than 12 donors, pooled across two independent experiments, went into the diversity and physicochemical repertoire analyses. Here is what the overall study found, with its caveats: CXCR3 expression partially decreased after cryopreservation, so most assays used freshly isolated PBMCs. Compared with CXCR3-negative naive cells, CXCR3-positive naive cells had TRB CDR3s with higher hydrophobicity (lower Kidera factor 4), lower energy, and higher strength and volume indices. Comparably high repertoire diversity was found in both naive subsets, whereas much lower repertoire diversity was found in memory CD8+ T cells. Because surface CD5, which is linked to self-reactivity in mice, was comparable between the naive subsets, TCR interaction strength was also inferred from TRB CDR3 physicochemical properties. TRBV-TRBJ usage was similar between naive CXCR3-negative and CXCR3-positive cells from the same donor, while memory cells showed distinct patterns.

Sequencing used a NextSeq 550. The Human TCR Profiling Kit (MiLaboratory) was used to prepare UMI-labeled 5' RACE TRB cDNA libraries. The full amount of extracted RNA was used for cDNA synthesis, and the full amount of resulting cDNA was used for PCR amplification. The libraries were made side by side, with each library going through the same number of PCR cycles. Regarding the original processing steps: With a minimum of two reads required per UMI, MIGEC and MiXCR pulled out about 53,000 +/- 10,000 unique UMI-labeled TRB cDNA molecules from each library. Each library averaged around 40,000 +/- 10,000 functional in-frame TRB CDR3 nucleotide clonotypes without stop codons. After each sample was downsampled to 5000 UMI-labeled TRB molecules, VDJtools was used to calculate diversity metrics such as normalized Shannon-Wiener and Chao1. VDJtools computed clonotype-size-weighted physicochemical properties of the central five CDR3 residues: interaction energy, strength, volume and Kidera factor 4. Following reprocessing of the reads by TCRdb, the data hold one row per CDR3 protein sequence and no DNA is available. TCRdb's processing, not the study's, gives the V and J calls here. This sample's clone table shows about 84,000 distinct CDR3 sequences. The ten largest make up about 0.62% of the sample.

Note on this clonotype: No antigen is known for it.

CDR1 and CDR2 are read off the germline V gene as SQVTM and ANQGSEA. The CDR3 holds 13 amino acids from the cysteine to the phenylalanine. No DNA appears here. Each CD8+ T cell subset was flow-sorted in triplicate, with 300,000 or so cells per subset placed directly into RLT lysis buffer. Naive CD8+ T cells were defined stringently as CD45RO-CCR7+CD27+CD95- to exclude memory contaminants. Peripheral blood mononuclear cells were isolated from buffy coats using standard density gradient centrifugation. Naive CXCR3-negative and CXCR3-positive CD8+ T cells were flow-sorted using a FACSAria III. Total RNA was extracted from sorted cells using an RNeasy Mini Kit.

The chain couples TRBV29-1 to TRBJ1-1. This receptor was identified in a human donor in good health. Some clones in this sample may be carry-over from other donors' samples. The specimen sequenced was naive CXCR3+ CD8+ T cells from blood. Per the publication, the cell subset or site label means: CD45RO-CCR7+CD27+CD95- naive CD8+ T cells expressing CXCR3 (TNR3+). The CDR3 region has the sequence CSVEDGGVREAFF.